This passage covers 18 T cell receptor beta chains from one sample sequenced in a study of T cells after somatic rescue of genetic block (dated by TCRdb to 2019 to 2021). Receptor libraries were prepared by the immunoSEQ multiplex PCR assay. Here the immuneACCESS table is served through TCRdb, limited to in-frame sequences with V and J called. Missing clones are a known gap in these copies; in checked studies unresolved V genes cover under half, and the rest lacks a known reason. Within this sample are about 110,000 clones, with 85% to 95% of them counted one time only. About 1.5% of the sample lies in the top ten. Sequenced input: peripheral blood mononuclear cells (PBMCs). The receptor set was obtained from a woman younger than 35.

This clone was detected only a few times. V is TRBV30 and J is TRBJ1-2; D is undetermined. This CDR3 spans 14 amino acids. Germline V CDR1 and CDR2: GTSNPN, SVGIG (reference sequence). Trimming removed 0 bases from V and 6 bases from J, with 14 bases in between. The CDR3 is CAWSVEARAHGYTF. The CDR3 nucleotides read TGTGCCTGGAGTGTAGAAGCCCGGGCTCATGGCTACACCTTC.

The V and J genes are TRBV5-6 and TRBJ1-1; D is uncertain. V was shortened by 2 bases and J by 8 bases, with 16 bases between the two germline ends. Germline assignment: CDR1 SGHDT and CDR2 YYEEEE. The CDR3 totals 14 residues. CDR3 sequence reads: CASSFRTRRIEAFF. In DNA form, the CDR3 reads TGTGCCAGCAGCTTCCGAACTAGGAGAATCGAAGCTTTCTTT.

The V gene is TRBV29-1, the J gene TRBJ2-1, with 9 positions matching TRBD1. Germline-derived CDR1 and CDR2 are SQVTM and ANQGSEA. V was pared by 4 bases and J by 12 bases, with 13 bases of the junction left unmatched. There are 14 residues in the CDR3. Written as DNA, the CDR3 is TGCAGCGTTGGGGGACAGGGAGGCGTCGAGGCGCAGTTCTTC. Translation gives CSVGGQGGVEAQFF.

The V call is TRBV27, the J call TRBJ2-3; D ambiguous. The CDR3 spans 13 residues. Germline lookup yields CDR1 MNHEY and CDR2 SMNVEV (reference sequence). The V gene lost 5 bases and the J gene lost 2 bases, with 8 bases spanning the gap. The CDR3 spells CASSAQHTDTQYF. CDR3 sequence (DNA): TGTGCCAGCAGTGCACAACACACAGATACGCAGTATTTT.

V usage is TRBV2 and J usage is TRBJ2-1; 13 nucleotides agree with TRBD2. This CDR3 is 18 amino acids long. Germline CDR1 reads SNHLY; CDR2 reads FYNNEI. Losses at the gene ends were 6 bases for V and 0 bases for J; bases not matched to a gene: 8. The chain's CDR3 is CASSWTSGGLSSYNEQFF. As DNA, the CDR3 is TGTGCCAGCAGCTGGACTAGCGGGGGCCTGAGCTCCTACAATGAGCAGTTCTTC. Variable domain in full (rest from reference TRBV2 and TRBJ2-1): EPEVTQTPSHQVTQMGQEVILRCVPISNHLYFYWYRQILGQKVEFLVSFYNNEISEKSEIFDDQFSVERPDGSNFTLKIRSTKLEDSAMYFCASSWTSGGLSSYNEQFFGPGTRLTVL.

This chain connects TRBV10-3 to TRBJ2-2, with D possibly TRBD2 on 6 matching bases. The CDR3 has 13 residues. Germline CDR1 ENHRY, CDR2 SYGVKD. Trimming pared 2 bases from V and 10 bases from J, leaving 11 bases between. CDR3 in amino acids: CAISEGLSEELFF. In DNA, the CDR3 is TGTGCCATCAGTGAGGGACTATCGGAGGAGCTGTTTTTT.

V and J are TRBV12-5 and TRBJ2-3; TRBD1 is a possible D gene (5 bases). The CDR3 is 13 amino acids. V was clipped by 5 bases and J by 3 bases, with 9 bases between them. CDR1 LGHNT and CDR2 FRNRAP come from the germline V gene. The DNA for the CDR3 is TGTGCTAGTGGTCCGTCAGGGACAGATACGCAGTATTTT. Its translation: CASGPSGTDTQYF.

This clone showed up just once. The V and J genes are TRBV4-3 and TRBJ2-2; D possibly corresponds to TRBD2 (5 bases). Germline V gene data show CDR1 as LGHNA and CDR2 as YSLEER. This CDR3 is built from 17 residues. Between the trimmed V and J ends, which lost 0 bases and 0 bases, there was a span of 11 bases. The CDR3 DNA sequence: TGCGCCAGCAGCCAAGATCTGGAGGTCGCGAACACCGGGGAGCTGTTTTTT. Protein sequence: CASSQDLEVANTGELFF.

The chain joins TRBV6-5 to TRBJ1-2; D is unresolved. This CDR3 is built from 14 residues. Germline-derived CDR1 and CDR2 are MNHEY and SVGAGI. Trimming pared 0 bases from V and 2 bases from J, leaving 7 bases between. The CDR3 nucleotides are TGTGCCAGCAGTTACTCAGCGAGGAACTATGGCTACACCTTC. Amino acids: CASSYSARNYGYTF.

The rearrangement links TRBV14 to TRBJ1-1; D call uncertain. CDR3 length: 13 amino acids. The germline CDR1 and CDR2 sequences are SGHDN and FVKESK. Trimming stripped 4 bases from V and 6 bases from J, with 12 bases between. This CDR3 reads CASSLDRAAEAFF. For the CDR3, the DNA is TGTGCCAGCAGCCTAGACCGCGCGGCTGAAGCTTTCTTT.

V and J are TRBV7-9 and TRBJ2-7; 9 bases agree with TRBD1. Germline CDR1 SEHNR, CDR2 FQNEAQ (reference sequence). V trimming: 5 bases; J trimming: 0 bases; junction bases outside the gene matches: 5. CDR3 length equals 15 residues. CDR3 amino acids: CASSPTGGSSYEQYF. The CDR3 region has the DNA TGTGCCAGCAGCCCGACAGGGGGAAGCTCCTACGAGCAGTACTTC.

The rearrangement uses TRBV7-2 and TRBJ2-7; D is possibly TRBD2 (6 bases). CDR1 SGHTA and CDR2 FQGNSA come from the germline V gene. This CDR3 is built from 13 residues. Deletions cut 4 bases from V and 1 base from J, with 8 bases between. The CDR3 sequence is CASSWRGSYEQYF. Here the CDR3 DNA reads TGTGCCAGCAGCTGGAGGGGTTCCTACGAGCAGTACTTC.

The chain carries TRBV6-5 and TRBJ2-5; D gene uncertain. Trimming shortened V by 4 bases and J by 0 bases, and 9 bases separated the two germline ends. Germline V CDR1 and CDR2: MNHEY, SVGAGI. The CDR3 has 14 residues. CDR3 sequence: CASSSSVYQETQYF. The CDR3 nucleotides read TGTGCCAGCAGTTCGTCGGTGTACCAAGAGACCCAGTACTTC.

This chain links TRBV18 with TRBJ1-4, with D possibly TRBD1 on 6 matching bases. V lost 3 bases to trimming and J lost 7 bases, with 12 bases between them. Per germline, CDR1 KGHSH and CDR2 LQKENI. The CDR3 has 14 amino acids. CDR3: CASSPDSLTEKLFF. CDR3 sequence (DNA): TGTGCCAGCTCACCGGACAGTCTTACTGAAAAACTGTTTTTT.

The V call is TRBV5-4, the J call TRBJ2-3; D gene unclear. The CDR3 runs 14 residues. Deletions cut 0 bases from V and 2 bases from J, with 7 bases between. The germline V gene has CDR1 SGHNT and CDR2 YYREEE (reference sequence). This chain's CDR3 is CASSLGAPTDTQYF. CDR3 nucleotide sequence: TGTGCCAGCAGCTTGGGGGCTCCCACAGATACGCAGTATTTT.

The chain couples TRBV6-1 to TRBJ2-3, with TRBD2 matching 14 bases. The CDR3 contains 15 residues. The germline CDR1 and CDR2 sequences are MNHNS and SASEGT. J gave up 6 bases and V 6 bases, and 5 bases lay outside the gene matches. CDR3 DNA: TGTGCCAGCAGCTCGACTAGCGGGGGGGTGGATACGCAGTATTTT. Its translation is CASSSTSGGVDTQYF.

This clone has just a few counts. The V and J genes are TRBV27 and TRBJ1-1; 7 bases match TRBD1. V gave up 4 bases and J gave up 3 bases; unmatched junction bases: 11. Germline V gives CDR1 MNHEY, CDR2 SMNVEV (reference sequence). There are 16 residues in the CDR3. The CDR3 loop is CASSSDLRGLDTEAFF. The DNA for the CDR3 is TGTGCCAGCAGTTCGGACCTCAGGGGGTTGGACACTGAAGCTTTCTTT.

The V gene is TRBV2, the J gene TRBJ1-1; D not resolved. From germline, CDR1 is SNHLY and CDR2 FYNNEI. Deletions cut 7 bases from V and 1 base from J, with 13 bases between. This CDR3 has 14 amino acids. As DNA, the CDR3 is TGTGCCAGCACCTTGGGCAGGACGAACACTGAAGCTTTCTTT. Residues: CASTLGRTNTEAFF.